A selection of T cell receptor beta chains follows, all from one sample in a study of cytotoxic CD8 clonotypes in ibrutinib-treated CLL. The protocol was immunoSEQ multiplex PCR, while the TCRdb copy is restricted to in-frame clones and leaves out a portion. The data contain approximately 190,000 clones, roughly 77% of them singletons. Sequenced here: PBMCs, sampled after 12 months of ibrutinib treatment. These receptors were collected from a human donor with chronic lymphocytic leukemia. The CDR3 runs from the conserved cysteine through the conserved F or W. The D gene is left open where the match is weak. Rows may omit the clone size; those that give it use once, few, many or a size class.

cdr3_aa,cdr3_nt,v_call,clone_size,d_call,j_call
CASRGLEKLFF,TGTGCCAGCAGGGGCCTTGAAAAACTGTTTTTT,TRBV7-8,few,.,TRBJ1-4
CASSSRTGGISTDTQYF,TGTGCCAGCAGTTCTCGGACAGGGGGCATCAGCACAGATACGCAGTATTTT,TRBV28,.,TRBD1,TRBJ2-3
CASSGSGFGYGYTF,TGTGCCAGCAGCGGATCAGGGTTTGGCTATGGCTACACCTTC,TRBV5-6,.,.,TRBJ1-2
CASSFQYTEAFF,TGTGCCAGCAGCTTCCAGTACACTGAAGCTTTCTTT,TRBV7-2,few,.,TRBJ1-1
CASLQRDTEAFF,TGTGCCAGCCTCCAGAGAGACACTGAAGCTTTCTTT,TRBV28,.,.,TRBJ1-1
CASSRGQGDTSNQPQHF,TGTGCCAGCAGCCGCGGACAGGGGGATACGAGCAATCAGCCCCAGCATTTT,TRBV7-9,.,TRBD1,TRBJ1-5
CASSSGQGQAAFF,TGTGCCAGCAGTTCGGGACAGGGGCAGGCAGCTTTCTTT,TRBV6-1,.,TRBD1,TRBJ1-1
CASSEFSWGTGGGYTF,TGTGCCAGCAGTGAATTTAGCTGGGGGACAGGGGGCGGCTACACCTTC,TRBV6-1,.,TRBD1,TRBJ1-2
CASSGTGDPGELFF,TGCGCCAGCAGTGGGACAGGGGATCCCGGGGAGCTGTTTTTT,TRBV4-1,many,TRBD1,TRBJ2-2
CASSGGTLNTEAFF,TGTGCCAGCAGCGGAGGGACTCTGAACACTGAAGCTTTCTTT,TRBV9,.,.,TRBJ1-1
CAWSVPNQPQHF,TGTGCCTGGAGTGTACCGAATCAGCCCCAGCATTTT,TRBV30,.,.,TRBJ1-5
CASSLPLGRNYGYTF,TGTGCCAGCTCACTCCCCCTTGGCAGGAACTATGGCTACACCTTC,TRBV18,.,.,TRBJ1-2
CASSQGYYGYTF,TGTGCCAGCAGCCAGGGATACTATGGCTACACCTTC,TRBV14,.,.,TRBJ1-2
CASSGTGVGNQPQHF,TGCGCCAGCAGCGGGACAGGGGTAGGGAATCAGCCCCAGCATTTT,TRBV10-1,.,TRBD1,TRBJ1-5
CASSILRQGYYGYTF,TGTGCCAGTAGTATCTTGAGACAGGGGTACTATGGCTACACCTTC,TRBV19,.,TRBD1,TRBJ1-2
CASSEFDRKSEKLFF,TGTGCCAGCAGTGAATTCGATAGGAAGAGTGAAAAACTGTTTTTT,TRBV25-1,.,.,TRBJ1-4
CASSLEGPMSSYNSPLHF,TGCGCCAGCAGCTTGGAGGGACCTATGAGCTCCTATAATTCACCCCTCCACTTT,TRBV5-1,.,.,TRBJ1-6
CAWSRDILYGYTF,TGTGCCTGGAGTCGGGACATCCTGTATGGCTACACCTTC,TRBV30,.,.,TRBJ1-2
CASSLGLLAGGADTQYF,TGTGCCAGCAGTTTAGGGTTGTTAGCGGGAGGGGCAGATACGCAGTATTTT,TRBV27,.,TRBD2,TRBJ2-3
CAISSGTTNEKLFF,TGTGCCATCTCTTCCGGAACAACTAATGAAAAACTGTTTTTT,TRBV10-3,.,.,TRBJ1-4
CASSLGRSTDTQYF,TGTGCCAGCAGCTTAGGACGGTCCACAGATACGCAGTATTTT,TRBV7-9,.,.,TRBJ2-3
CASSEQGTYEQYF,TGCGCCAGCAGTGAGCAGGGGACCTACGAGCAGTACTTC,TRBV10-1,.,.,TRBJ2-7
CASRLTASSYNEQFF,TGTGCCAGCAGGCTGACAGCCAGCTCCTACAATGAGCAGTTCTTC,TRBV2,.,.,TRBJ2-1
CASIEAPDRFTEAFF,TGTGCCAGCATCGAGGCCCCCGACAGATTCACTGAAGCTTTCTTT,TRBV6-5,.,.,TRBJ1-1
CASSAGLAGVTNTGELFF,TGCGCCAGCAGCGCGGGACTAGCGGGAGTCACGAACACCGGGGAGCTGTTTTTT,TRBV5-1,.,TRBD2,TRBJ2-2
CSVVRAGTGTGELFF,TGCAGCGTTGTCCGTGCGGGAACGGGGACCGGGGAGCTGTTTTTT,TRBV29-1,.,.,TRBJ2-2
CASTTGPTGYGYTF,TGTGCCAGCACTACAGGTCCTACTGGGTATGGCTACACCTTC,TRBV6-6,.,.,TRBJ1-2
CASSLDRGAEAFF,TGTGCCAGCAGCTTAGACAGGGGAGCTGAAGCTTTCTTT,TRBV5-8,.,TRBD1,TRBJ1-1
CASSPFGGGWEQYF,TGTGCCAGCAGCCCTTTTGGGGGAGGGTGGGAGCAGTACTTC,TRBV11-2,.,TRBD2,TRBJ2-7
CASSDQGRGTEAFF,TGTGCCAGCAGTGACCAGGGAAGAGGGACTGAAGCTTTCTTT,TRBV2,.,.,TRBJ1-1
CASSVRTGENSPLHF,TGTGCCAGCAGCGTAAGGACAGGGGAAAATTCACCCCTCCACTTT,TRBV9,.,TRBD1,TRBJ1-6
CASSLEWDTEAFF,TGTGCCAGCAGCTTAGAATGGGACACTGAAGCTTTCTTT,TRBV7-6,.,.,TRBJ1-1
CASSWADSSGNTIYF,TGCGCCAGCAGCTGGGCGGATTCCTCTGGAAACACCATATATTTT,TRBV5-1,.,.,TRBJ1-3
CASSLGQGEQPQHF,TGTGCCAGCAGCTTAGGTCAGGGCGAACAGCCCCAGCATTTT,TRBV7-9,.,.,TRBJ1-5
CASSTSGGNSRRYNEQFF,TGTGCCAGTAGTACCTCTGGCGGGAACAGCAGGCGATACAATGAGCAGTTCTTC,TRBV19,.,.,TRBJ2-1
CSVERGNRDEQFF,TGCAGCGTTGAAAGGGGGAACAGGGATGAGCAGTTCTTC,TRBV29-1,.,.,TRBJ2-1
CASSYTAGADEQYF,TGTGCCAGCAGTTATACGGCGGGAGCGGACGAGCAGTACTTC,TRBV6-5,.,TRBD2,TRBJ2-7
CASSSPSGTDYGYTF,TGTGCCAGCAGCTCCCCGTCCGGGACAGACTATGGCTACACCTTC,TRBV6-5,.,TRBD1,TRBJ1-2
CSVGGPGYTF,TGCAGCGTGGGGGGTCCTGGCTACACCTTC,TRBV29-1,.,.,TRBJ1-2
CASSPEGARTEAFF,TGTGCCAGCAGCCCTGAGGGGGCGCGTACTGAAGCTTTCTTT,TRBV25-1,few,TRBD1,TRBJ1-1
CASSQLLAAYEQYF,TGTGCCAGCAGCCAACTACTAGCGGCCTACGAGCAGTACTTC,TRBV14,.,TRBD2,TRBJ2-7
CASSFWDRGNPNYGYTF,TGTGCCAGCAGTTTTTGGGACAGGGGTAACCCTAACTATGGCTACACCTTC,TRBV28,.,TRBD1,TRBJ1-2
CSAQGRSNTEAFF,TGCAGCGCCCAGGGGAGGTCTAACACTGAAGCTTTCTTT,TRBV29-1,.,.,TRBJ1-1
CASSFMYTTNEKLFF,TGTGCCAGCAGTTTTATGTACACAACTAATGAAAAACTGTTTTTT,TRBV27,.,.,TRBJ1-4
CASSFLAARETQYF,TGTGCCAGCAGCTTTCTAGCGGCGCGCGAGACCCAGTACTTC,TRBV7-9,once,TRBD2,TRBJ2-5
CASSPTRGGLNSGNTIYF,TGTGCCAGCTCACCCACCAGGGGGGGCCTTAACTCTGGAAACACCATATATTTT,TRBV18,.,TRBD1,TRBJ1-3
CSAVSGDEQYF,TGCAGTGCCGTTAGTGGTGACGAGCAGTACTTC,TRBV20-1,.,.,TRBJ2-7
CASSLTGLNTEAFF,TGCGCCAGCAGCTTAACCGGACTGAACACTGAAGCTTTCTTT,TRBV5-1,.,.,TRBJ1-1
CASSPPGGPNNQPQHF,TGTGCCAGCTCACCCCCAGGGGGGCCCAACAATCAGCCCCAGCATTTT,TRBV18,.,TRBD1,TRBJ1-5
CASSYGTGEAFF,TGTGCCAGCAGTTACGGGACAGGGGAAGCTTTCTTT,TRBV6-5,.,TRBD1,TRBJ1-1
CASRRTTAANYGYTF,TGTGCCAGTAGAAGAACGACAGCAGCTAACTATGGCTACACCTTC,TRBV19,few,.,TRBJ1-2
CASSLDAGPDQETQYF,TGTGCCAGCAGCTTGGACGCGGGACCAGATCAAGAGACCCAGTACTTC,TRBV5-4,.,.,TRBJ2-5
CASRQEGYNEQFF,TGTGCCAGCAGGCAGGAAGGATACAATGAGCAGTTCTTC,TRBV7-9,.,.,TRBJ2-1
CASSVGSSPSYEQYF,TGTGCCAGCAGCGTAGGGAGTAGCCCGTCCTACGAGCAGTACTTC,TRBV9,.,.,TRBJ2-7
CASSQTGGDSGYTF,TGCGCCAGCAGCCAAACCGGGGGGGACAGCGGCTACACCTTC,TRBV4-1,.,TRBD1,TRBJ1-2
CASSQAVGPQGNYGYTF,TGCGCCAGCAGCCAAGCAGTAGGCCCCCAGGGTAACTATGGCTACACCTTC,TRBV4-1,.,.,TRBJ1-2
CAISVLLVYGEQFF,TGTGCCATCAGTGTTCTCTTGGTTTATGGTGAGCAGTTCTTC,TRBV10-3,.,.,TRBJ2-1
CASSYSRYYGYTF,TGTGCCAGCAGTTACTCGCGGTACTATGGCTACACCTTC,TRBV6-5,.,.,TRBJ1-2
CASSTRGLNTEAFF,TGTGCCAGCAGCACACGAGGCCTGAACACTGAAGCTTTCTTT,TRBV9,few,.,TRBJ1-1